Below, 7 T cell receptor beta chains from the same sample are listed, as sequenced in a study of T cell repertoires in cytomegalovirus infection. TCRdb called the reads again in MiXCR, with one record for every CDR3 protein. The table shows approximately 910,000 distinct CDR3 sequences, with approximately 31% occurring only once. The antigens these receptors bind are not known. The sequencing here drew on cultured CD8+ T cells from PBMCs, taken from culture after CMV antigen stimulation. These receptors all stem from a human donor in good health (CMV status not recorded). Some clones in this sample may be carry-over from other donors' samples.

This chain joins TRBV29-1 and TRBJ2-2; maybe TRBD1 (6 bases). Looked up from germline, CDR1 is SQVTM and CDR2 is ANQGSEA. The CDR3 contains 13 residues. Trimming removed 7 bases from V and 0 bases from J, with 9 bases in between. The CDR3 region has the DNA TGCAGCGAGGACAGAGCGAACACCGGGGAGCTGTTTTTT. This sequence encodes CSEDRANTGELFF.

This clonotype was seen more than once but under ten times. V gene TRBV11-2 combines with J gene TRBJ1-1; D is unresolved. The germline V gene encodes CDR1 SGHAT and CDR2 FQNNGV. The CDR3 contains 14 residues. Between the trimmed V and J ends, which lost 4 bases and 8 bases, there was a span of 17 bases. The CDR3 reads CASSSKRSGGEAFF. CDR3 DNA sequence: TGTGCCAGCAGCTCCAAGCGTTCAGGAGGAGAAGCTTTCTTT.

The chain links TRBV7-9 to TRBJ2-7, with D maybe TRBD1 (6 bases). The CDR3 runs 13 residues. The V and J ends lost 3 bases and 3 bases respectively, with 9 bases between them. CDR1 SEHNR and CDR2 FQNEAQ come from the germline V gene (reference sequence). This CDR3 reads CASSFRDNYEQYF. In nucleotides, the CDR3 is TGTGCCAGCAGCTTCCGGGACAACTACGAGCAGTACTTC.

Comment on this clonotype: It may be a read error: a sequence one base away is much more abundant. V and J are TRBV7-2 and TRBJ2-3; D is unresolved. V lost 0 bases, J lost 4 bases, and 17 bases lay in between. The CDR3 is made up of 17 amino acids. Germline values: CDR1 SGHTA, CDR2 FQGNSA. The CDR3 DNA follows: TGTGCCAGCAGCTTAGCAAAAAGGTCCAAATTCGCAGATACGCAGTATTTT. It specifies CASSLAKRSKFADTQYF.

V usage is TRBV5-5 and J usage is TRBJ2-1; D gene uncertain. The CDR3 loop spans 15 amino acids. CDR1 is SGHKS and CDR2 is YYEKEE in the germline V gene (reference sequence). V lost 2 bases to trimming and J lost 7 bases, with 16 bases between them. CDR3 region: CASSFEGNQWNEQFF. In DNA, the CDR3 is TGTGCCAGCAGCTTCGAAGGGAATCAATGGAATGAGCAGTTCTTC. Full variable domain (outside the CDR3, taken from reference TRBV5-5 and TRBJ2-1): DAGVTQSPTHLIKTRGQQVTLRCSPISGHKSVSWYQQVLGQGPQFIFQYYEKEERGRGNFPDRFSARQFPNYSSELNVNALLLGDSALYLCASSFEGNQWNEQFFGPGTRLTVL.

The chain recombines TRBV6-2 or TRBV6-3 with TRBJ1-5, with 10 bases matching TRBD1. With 5 bases clipped from V and 0 bases from J, the junction kept 10 bases outside the gene matches. The germline CDR1 and CDR2 sequences are MNHEY and SVGEGT. CDR3 size: 18 residues. CDR3 in DNA: TGTGCCAGCAGTACTGGAGCCGGGACAGGGGTTAGCAATCAGCCCCAGCATTTT. Protein product: CASSTGAGTGVSNQPQHF.

In its sample, this clonotype was seen a few times. The chain is built from TRBV6-2 or TRBV6-3 and TRBJ2-3, with 7 bases fitting TRBD2. This CDR3 comprises 15 residues. Trimming at V came to 5 bases and at J to 5 bases, leaving 10 bases not matched to a gene. In germline, CDR1 is MNHEY, CDR2 SVGEGT. The CDR3 sequence is CASSLGGTIQDTQYF. CDR3 DNA: TGTGCCAGCAGTCTGGGGGGGACTATTCAAGATACGCAGTATTTT.